This T cell receptor beta chain was retrieved from a study of shared clonotypes between healthy human individuals. Findings and caveats of the study: Shared clonotypes across all four donors exceeded non-shared ones in generation probability.

V lost 3 bases and J 9 bases, leaving 12 bases between the germline ends. The length of the CDR3 is 12 residues. Germline-derived CDR1 and CDR2 are MDHEN and SYDVKM. On this clone: The target antigen is unknown.

Clones were sequenced by immunoSEQ multiplex PCR, and TCRdb holds only the in-frame ones, with some missing. The data show 2 million to 3 million clones, roughly 93% seen once. The sequencing input was naive CD4+ T cells from PBMCs. Subset described: CD45RA+ positively selected. This sequence originates from a man aged 18-30 years in good health. Some clones in this sample may be carry-over from other donors' samples. The rearrangement uses TRBV28 and TRBJ2-7; a weak D match, TRBD1 (5 bases). DNA for the CDR3: TGTGCCAGCAGTTTTGGCAGGGTTCGGCAGTACTTC. This gives the protein CASSFGRVRQYF.